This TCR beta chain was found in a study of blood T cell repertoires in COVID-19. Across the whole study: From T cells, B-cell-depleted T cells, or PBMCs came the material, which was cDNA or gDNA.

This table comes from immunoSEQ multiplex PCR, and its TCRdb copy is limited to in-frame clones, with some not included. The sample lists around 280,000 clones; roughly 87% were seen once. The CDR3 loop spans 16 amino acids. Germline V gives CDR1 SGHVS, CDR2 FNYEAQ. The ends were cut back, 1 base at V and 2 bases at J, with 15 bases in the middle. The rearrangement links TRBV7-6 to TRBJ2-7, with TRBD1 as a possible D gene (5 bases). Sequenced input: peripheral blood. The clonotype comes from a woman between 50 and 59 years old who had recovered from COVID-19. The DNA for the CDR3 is TGTGCCAGCAGCTTAGTATCAGGGCTGGAGACCTACGAGCAGTACTTC. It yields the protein CASSLVSGLETYEQYF.